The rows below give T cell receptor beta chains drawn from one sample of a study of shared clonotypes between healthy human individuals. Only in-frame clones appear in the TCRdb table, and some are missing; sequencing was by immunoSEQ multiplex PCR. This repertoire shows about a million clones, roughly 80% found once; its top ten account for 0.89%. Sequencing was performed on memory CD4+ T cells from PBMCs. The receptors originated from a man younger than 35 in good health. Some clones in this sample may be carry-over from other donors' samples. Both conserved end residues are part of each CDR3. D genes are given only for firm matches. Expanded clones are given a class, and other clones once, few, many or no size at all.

CDR3 DNA: TGCGCCAGCAGCACGGGGACAGGGCGGGTCGCTGAAGCTTTCTTT
CDR3 protein: CASSTGTGRVAEAFF
J gene: TRBJ1-1
V gene: TRBV5-1
clone size: -
D gene: TRBD1

CDR3 DNA: TGTGCAAGTCGCTTAGCGATGGGTGGGATTGAGCAGTACTTC
CDR3 protein: CASRLAMGGIEQYF
J gene: TRBJ2-7
V gene: TRBV12-2
clone size: many
D gene: -

CDR3 DNA: TGTGCCAGCAGGGAACAGGGAGCCGGCTACGAGCAGTACTTC
CDR3 protein: CASREQGAGYEQYF
J gene: TRBJ2-7
V gene: TRBV6-1
clone size: -
D gene: -

CDR3 DNA: TGTGCCGGCCGGACTAGCGGGAGGGCCTGGGAGCTGTTTTTT
CDR3 protein: CAGRTSGRAWELFF
J gene: TRBJ2-2
V gene: TRBV7-9
clone size: -
D gene: TRBD2

CDR3 DNA: TGTGCCAGCAGGGAGGCAGGAAACTACGAGCAGTACTTC
CDR3 protein: CASREAGNYEQYF
J gene: TRBJ2-7
V gene: TRBV7-2
clone size: -
D gene: -

CDR3 DNA: TGTGCCAGCAGCTTACAGGGGGTTGGCCAGCCCCAGCATTTT
CDR3 protein: CASSLQGVGQPQHF
J gene: TRBJ1-5
V gene: TRBV7-9
clone size: -
D gene: TRBD1

CDR3 DNA: TGTGCCAGCAGCTTAACCAGAGACACTGAAGCTTTCTTT
CDR3 protein: CASSLTRDTEAFF
J gene: TRBJ1-1
V gene: TRBV11-3
clone size: -
D gene: -

CDR3 DNA: TGCGCCAGCAGTGACCACAGGAGCTCCTACGAGCAGTACTTC
CDR3 protein: CASSDHRSSYEQYF
J gene: TRBJ2-7
V gene: TRBV10-1
clone size: many
D gene: -

CDR3 DNA: TGTGCCAGCAGTATCGGCCCCCCACCCCTCCACTTT
CDR3 protein: CASSIGPPPLHF
J gene: TRBJ1-6
V gene: TRBV2
clone size: few
D gene: -

CDR3 DNA: TGTGCCTGGAACTTCATGAACACTGAAGCTTTCTTT
CDR3 protein: CAWNFMNTEAFF
J gene: TRBJ1-1
V gene: TRBV30
clone size: -
D gene: -

CDR3 DNA: TGCAGCGTTGGCTCTTCCGATGGCTACACCTTC
CDR3 protein: CSVGSSDGYTF
J gene: TRBJ1-2
V gene: TRBV29-1
clone size: few
D gene: -

CDR3 DNA: TGTGCCAGCAGCTTAGTCGACGGGTCTCGCCAAACCTACGAGCAGTACTTC
CDR3 protein: CASSLVDGSRQTYEQYF
J gene: TRBJ2-7
V gene: TRBV7-2
clone size: -
D gene: -

CDR3 DNA: TGTGCCAGCAGCTTATTAGGTCATCAGGGGCGTACCGGGGAGCTGTTTTTT
CDR3 protein: CASSLLGHQGRTGELFF
J gene: TRBJ2-2
V gene: TRBV7-9
clone size: -
D gene: -

CDR3 DNA: TGTGCCTGCGGCTTTTCCTACAATGAGCAGTTCTTC
CDR3 protein: CACGFSYNEQFF
J gene: TRBJ2-1
V gene: TRBV30
clone size: -
D gene: -

CDR3 DNA: TGTGCCATCAGTGAGTCACGGGGAGAGGTGTACTTC
CDR3 protein: CAISESRGEVYF
J gene: TRBJ2-7
V gene: TRBV10-3
clone size: -
D gene: -

CDR3 DNA: TGCGCCAGCAGCCTCCTGACCCCTAGCACAGATACGCAGTATTTT
CDR3 protein: CASSLLTPSTDTQYF
J gene: TRBJ2-3
V gene: TRBV5-1
clone size: -
D gene: -

CDR3 DNA: TGCAGCGTTGAAGGCTCCCCCGGGACGGATGCCTACGAGCAGTACTTC
CDR3 protein: CSVEGSPGTDAYEQYF
J gene: TRBJ2-7
V gene: TRBV29-1
clone size: -
D gene: -

CDR3 DNA: TGCGCCAGCAGCACAGGACAGGGGGTAATCACAGATACGCAGTATTTT
CDR3 protein: CASSTGQGVITDTQYF
J gene: TRBJ2-3
V gene: TRBV5-1
clone size: -
D gene: TRBD1

CDR3 DNA: TGTGCCAGCAGTGCCCTTCCTGGGGCGGGAGAAACCGGGGAGCTGTTTTTT
CDR3 protein: CASSALPGAGETGELFF
J gene: TRBJ2-2
V gene: TRBV6-1
clone size: -
D gene: TRBD2

CDR3 DNA: TGTGCCAGTCCTGGGAAAAAGGGCCCTGCTGAAGCTTTCTTT
CDR3 protein: CASPGKKGPAEAFF
J gene: TRBJ1-1
V gene: TRBV11-3
clone size: -
D gene: -

CDR3 DNA: TGTGCCAGCAGTGACCAGGGAAGTGGGATCGGGCAGTTCTTC
CDR3 protein: CASSDQGSGIGQFF
J gene: TRBJ2-1
V gene: TRBV6-4
clone size: -
D gene: -

CDR3 DNA: TGTGCCAGCAGTTCATTGGGACAGGGGGCGCATTATGGAGAGACCCAGTACTTC
CDR3 protein: CASSSLGQGAHYGETQYF
J gene: TRBJ2-5
V gene: TRBV11-2
clone size: -
D gene: TRBD1

CDR3 DNA: TGTGCCAGCAGTGATCCGGGGGGTGCGGGAGATACGCAGTATTTT
CDR3 protein: CASSDPGGAGDTQYF
J gene: TRBJ2-3
V gene: TRBV25-1
clone size: -
D gene: TRBD2

CDR3 DNA: TGCGCCAGCAGCTTGGCTACCGGGACTAGGGACACCGGGGAGCTGTTTTTT
CDR3 protein: CASSLATGTRDTGELFF
J gene: TRBJ2-2
V gene: TRBV5-1
clone size: -
D gene: TRBD2

CDR3 DNA: TGTGCCATCAGTGAGAGGGGAGGCAATCAGCCCCAGCATTTT
CDR3 protein: CAISERGGNQPQHF
J gene: TRBJ1-5
V gene: TRBV10-3
clone size: -
D gene: -

CDR3 DNA: TGTGCCAGCTCCCCCAACCGTAGCCCCACTGAAGCTTTCTTT
CDR3 protein: CASSPNRSPTEAFF
J gene: TRBJ1-1
V gene: TRBV18
clone size: few
D gene: -

CDR3 DNA: TGTGCCAGCAGTTCGGGACAGCCTAGCTCCTACGAGCAGTACTTC
CDR3 protein: CASSSGQPSSYEQYF
J gene: TRBJ2-7
V gene: TRBV7-2
clone size: -
D gene: TRBD1

CDR3 DNA: TGTGCCAGCAGCTTAGAGGAAGCGGGCTCCAATGAGCAGTTCTTC
CDR3 protein: CASSLEEAGSNEQFF
J gene: TRBJ2-1
V gene: TRBV11-1
clone size: -
D gene: -

CDR3 DNA: TGCGCCAGCAGTACAAAGGGCGGGGACACCGGGGAGCTGTTTTTT
CDR3 protein: CASSTKGGDTGELFF
J gene: TRBJ2-2
V gene: TRBV5-1
clone size: -
D gene: -

CDR3 DNA: TGTGCCAGCAGCTTAGGTATAGGTTACGAGCAGTACTTC
CDR3 protein: CASSLGIGYEQYF
J gene: TRBJ2-7
V gene: TRBV7-2
clone size: -
D gene: -

CDR3 DNA: TGTGCCACCAGCAGTTCCGGTCCGGGAGAGCAGTACTTC
CDR3 protein: CATSSSGPGEQYF
J gene: TRBJ2-7
V gene: TRBV15
clone size: -
D gene: -

CDR3 DNA: TGTGCCAGCAGCCTGGGACAGGGCGGAAACACCATATATTTT
CDR3 protein: CASSLGQGGNTIYF
J gene: TRBJ1-3
V gene: TRBV7-2
clone size: -
D gene: TRBD1

CDR3 DNA: TGTGCCAGCTCACCACCGACAGTGTCCTACAATGAGCAGTTCTTC
CDR3 protein: CASSPPTVSYNEQFF
J gene: TRBJ2-1
V gene: TRBV18
clone size: -
D gene: -

CDR3 DNA: TGTGCCAGCAGTTGGGGTGCTGGGGAGACCCAGTACTTC
CDR3 protein: CASSWGAGETQYF
J gene: TRBJ2-5
V gene: TRBV27
clone size: -
D gene: -

CDR3 DNA: TGTGCCAGCAGTTACTCGAGTTACTGGGCCGGGGAGCTGTTTTTT
CDR3 protein: CASSYSSYWAGELFF
J gene: TRBJ2-2
V gene: TRBV6-5
clone size: few
D gene: -

CDR3 DNA: TGTGCCAGCACTTCAATGGCTGTCGGTGAAAAACTGTTTTTT
CDR3 protein: CASTSMAVGEKLFF
J gene: TRBJ1-4
V gene: TRBV6-1
clone size: -
D gene: -

CDR3 DNA: TGCGCCAGCAGCTTGGCCCAGGCTAGCGGGAGTCCCTACAATGAGCAGTTCTTC
CDR3 protein: CASSLAQASGSPYNEQFF
J gene: TRBJ2-1
V gene: TRBV5-1
clone size: -
D gene: TRBD2

CDR3 DNA: TGCGCCAGCAGCCTAACCGCGGGATCCGGGGAGCTGTTTTTT
CDR3 protein: CASSLTAGSGELFF
J gene: TRBJ2-2
V gene: TRBV5-1
clone size: -
D gene: -

CDR3 DNA: TGTGCCAGCAATAAAGACGCAAACACTGAAGCTTTCTTT
CDR3 protein: CASNKDANTEAFF
J gene: TRBJ1-1
V gene: TRBV6-5
clone size: once
D gene: -

CDR3 DNA: TGTGCCAGCAGCCTCAGAGGGCCTAGCTTTTCTGAAAAACTGTTTTTT
CDR3 protein: CASSLRGPSFSEKLFF
J gene: TRBJ1-4
V gene: TRBV4-2
clone size: -
D gene: -

CDR3 DNA: TGTGCCATCAGACCCGGACAGGGGTTAACTAGCGGAGTCTACAATGAGCAGTTCTTC
CDR3 protein: CAIRPGQGLTSGVYNEQFF
J gene: TRBJ2-1
V gene: TRBV10-3
clone size: -
D gene: -

CDR3 DNA: TGTGCCTCGGGCTTCTCCTACGAGCAGTACTTC
CDR3 protein: CASGFSYEQYF
J gene: TRBJ2-7
V gene: TRBV30
clone size: -
D gene: -

CDR3 DNA: TGTGCCAGCTCACCACGGGGCCTCTCGGCAGATTATAGCAATCAGCCCCAGCATTTT
CDR3 protein: CASSPRGLSADYSNQPQHF
J gene: TRBJ1-5
V gene: TRBV18
clone size: few
D gene: -